Listed here is a single TCR beta chain. Through a sample-barcoded 5' primer and a J-beta primer mix, a second PCR was run for roughly 6 to 12 cycles. Via MiXCR, TCRdb re-called the 5' RACE reads, giving one row per CDR3 protein. This table holds roughly 570,000 distinct CDR3 sequences, 25% to 30% found once. There are 14 residues in the CDR3. The V end lost 1 base, the J end lost 4 bases, and 14 bases lay between the germline ends. Germline assignment: CDR1 DFQATT and CDR2 SNEGSKA (reference sequence). The data stem from a study of blood T cells in healthy people across ages. Sequencing was performed on blood. This rearrangement joins TRBV20-1 to TRBJ2-7, with a tentative D call TRBD2 (6 bases). The TCR sequence derives from a woman aged 70-85 years in good health. The DNA for the CDR3 is TGCAGTGCTAGAGGTCCGGCGGGAAAATACGAGCAGTACTTC. Its translation is CSARGPAGKYEQYF.